This T cell receptor beta chain derives from a study of blood T cell repertoires in COVID-19 (dated by TCRdb to about 2020). In terms of the full investigation: Collaborator samples came from the United States, Italy and Spain and covered acute and convalescent phases of COVID-19. The prospective study material was composed of cDNA or gDNA derived from T cells, B-cell-depleted T cells, or PBMCs. Deeply sampled blood TCRbeta repertoires from subjects exposed to, actively infected with, or recovered from COVID-19 were included in the dataset. The repertoires were made available in a free public database intended to serve as a resource for research on the immune response to SARS-CoV-2. The samples were drawn from two sources: the first 160 participants of the ongoing ImmuneRACE study, and 1,254 subjects contributed by 6 global collaborators. Nearly every sample came with metadata listing a de-identified subject ID, COVID-19 status, age in years and sex. Where HLA class I and class II types were available, the types were taken from metadata supplied by the sample provider, not from assay-based typing. Points the paper makes about the study in general: The quantity of clinical and demographic metadata differed by source and by participant and was supplied without curation.

Counted from cysteine to phenylalanine, this CDR3 has 15 amino acids. The entry retains the CDR3 DNA only, 45 bases that are in frame from base 1. V is cut by 7 bases and J by 4 bases, and the space between the germline ends is 17 bases. Sequences MNHEY (CDR1) and SVGAGI (CDR2) are obtained from the germline V gene. TCRbeta CDR3 regions were amplified from genomic DNA using the immunoSEQ Assay, a bias-controlled multiplex PCR. The original pipeline was this. The number of nucleated cells in each sample was estimated from the amplification of reference gene primers within the assay. To quantify the absolute abundance of each unique TCRbeta CDR3 rearrangement, sequence reads were collapsed and filtered. For each sample, productive Simpson clonality was calculated as the square root of Simpson's diversity index across productive rearrangements. Not all clones reach the TCRdb copy of this immuneACCESS table, which keeps in-frame sequences only. Checked studies attribute under half of the gap to unresolved V genes and leave the rest unexplained. D and trimming come from the DNA, and the V and J calls and clone size come from that table. Within this sample are approximately 300,000 clones, with under 90% of them counted one time only. The ten largest clones take up approximately 5% of the sample.

Concerning this clone: Its target antigen remains unknown. No much larger clone is present one base from it, and per-base qualities are unavailable.

Participants in the prospective study were aged 18 to 89 years, lived in 20 to 30 United States geographic areas, and enrolled through a virtual design. To assign participants to cohorts, the prospective study relied on clinical history that participants themselves reported in a screening survey and a study questionnaire. Recovered participants in ImmuneRACE Cohort 3 were defined as having two consecutive negative NP/OP PCR tests, clearance from a healthcare professional, or resolution of symptoms. Each participant in the prospective study had whole blood, serum and a nasopharyngeal or oropharyngeal swab collected by mobile phlebotomists. Additional blood draws and questionnaires over a 2-month period could optionally be provided by prospective study participants. Blood samples from the prospective study were shipped frozen or at room temperature prior to DNA extraction.

The chain couples TRBV6-5 to TRBJ1-3; a tentative D call is TRBD1 (6 bases match). The source is a man aged 55 to 70 who had recovered from COVID-19. Sequencing input: PBMCs or T cells enriched from blood (not recorded which). The nucleotides are TGTGCCAGCATCCAGCCGGGGGGCGCCGGAAACACCATATATTTT. Translated, this gives CASIQPGGAGNTIYF.